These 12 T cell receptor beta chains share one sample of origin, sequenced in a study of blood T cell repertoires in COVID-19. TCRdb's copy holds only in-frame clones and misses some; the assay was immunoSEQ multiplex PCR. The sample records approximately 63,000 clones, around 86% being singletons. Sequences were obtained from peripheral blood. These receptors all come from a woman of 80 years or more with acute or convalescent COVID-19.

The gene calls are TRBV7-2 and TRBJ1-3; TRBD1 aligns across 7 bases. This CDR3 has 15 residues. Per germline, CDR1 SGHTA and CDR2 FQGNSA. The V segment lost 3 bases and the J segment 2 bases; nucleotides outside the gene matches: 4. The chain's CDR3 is CASSFYRGAGNTIYF. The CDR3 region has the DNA TGTGCCAGCAGCTTTTACAGGGGAGCTGGAAACACCATATATTTT.

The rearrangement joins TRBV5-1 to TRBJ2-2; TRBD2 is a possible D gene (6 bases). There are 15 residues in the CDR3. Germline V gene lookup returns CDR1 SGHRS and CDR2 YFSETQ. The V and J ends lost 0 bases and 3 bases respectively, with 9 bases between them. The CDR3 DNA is TGCGCCAGCAGCTTGGTAGGGGAGGACACCGGGGAGCTGTTTTTT. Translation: CASSLVGEDTGELFF.

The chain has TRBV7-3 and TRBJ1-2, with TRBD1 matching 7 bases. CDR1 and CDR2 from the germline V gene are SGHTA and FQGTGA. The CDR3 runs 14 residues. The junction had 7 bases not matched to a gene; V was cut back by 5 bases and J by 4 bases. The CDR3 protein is CASSPTGESYGYTF. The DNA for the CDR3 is TGTGCCAGCAGCCCCACAGGGGAAAGCTATGGCTACACCTTC.

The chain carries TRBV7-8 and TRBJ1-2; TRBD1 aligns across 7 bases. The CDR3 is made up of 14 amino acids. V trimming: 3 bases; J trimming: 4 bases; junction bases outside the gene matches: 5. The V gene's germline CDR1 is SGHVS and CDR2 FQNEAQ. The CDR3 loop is CASSFGTDGYGYTF. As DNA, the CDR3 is TGTGCCAGCAGCTTCGGGACAGATGGCTATGGCTACACCTTC.

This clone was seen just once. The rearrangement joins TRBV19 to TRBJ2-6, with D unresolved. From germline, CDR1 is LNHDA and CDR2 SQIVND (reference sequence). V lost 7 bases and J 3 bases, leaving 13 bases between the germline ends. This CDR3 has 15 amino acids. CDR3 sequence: CASTGRDGGANVLTF. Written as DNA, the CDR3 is TGTGCCAGTACAGGCAGAGACGGTGGGGCCAACGTCCTGACTTTC.

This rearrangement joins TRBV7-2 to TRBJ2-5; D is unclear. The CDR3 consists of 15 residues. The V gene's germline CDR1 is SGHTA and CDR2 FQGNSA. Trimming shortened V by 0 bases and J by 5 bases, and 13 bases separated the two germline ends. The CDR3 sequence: CASSLAHPGVETQYF. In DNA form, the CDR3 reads TGTGCCAGCAGCTTAGCGCACCCCGGAGTGGAGACCCAGTACTTC.

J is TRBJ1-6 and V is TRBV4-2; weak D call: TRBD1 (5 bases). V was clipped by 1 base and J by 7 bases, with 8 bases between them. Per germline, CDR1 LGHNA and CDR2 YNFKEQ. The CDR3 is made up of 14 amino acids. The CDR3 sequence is CASSQGRANSPLHF. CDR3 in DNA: TGTGCCAGCAGCCAAGGCAGGGCGAATTCACCCCTCCACTTT.

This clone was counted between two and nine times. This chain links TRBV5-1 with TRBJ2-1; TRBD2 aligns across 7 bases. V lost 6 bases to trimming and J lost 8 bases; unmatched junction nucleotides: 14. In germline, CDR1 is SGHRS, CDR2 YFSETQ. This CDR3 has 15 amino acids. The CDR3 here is CASTLETSSIDEQFF. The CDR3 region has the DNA TGCGCCAGCACCCTTGAGACTAGCTCCATCGATGAGCAGTTCTTC.

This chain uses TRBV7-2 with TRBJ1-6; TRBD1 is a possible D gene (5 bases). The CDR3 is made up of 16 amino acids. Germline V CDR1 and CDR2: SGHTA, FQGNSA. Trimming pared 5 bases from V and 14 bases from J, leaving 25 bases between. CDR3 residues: CASSPGGSRGFQALHF. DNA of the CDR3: TGTGCCAGCAGCCCCGGGGGGAGTCGCGGATTCCAGGCCCTCCACTTT.

In DNA form, the CDR3 reads TGCGCCAGCAGCCAAGATCAAATGACTCCCCGGGGGGAGACCCAGTACTTC. Translated, it gives CASSQDQMTPRGETQYF. The chain carries TRBV4-1 and TRBJ2-5; perhaps TRBD2 as D (6 bases). Germline values: CDR1 MGHRA, CDR2 YSYEKL. V was pared by 0 bases and J by 5 bases, with 19 bases between. CDR3 size: 17 residues.

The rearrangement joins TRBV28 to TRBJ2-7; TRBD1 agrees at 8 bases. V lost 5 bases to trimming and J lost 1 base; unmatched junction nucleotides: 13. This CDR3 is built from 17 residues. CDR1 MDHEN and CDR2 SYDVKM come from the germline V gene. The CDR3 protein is CASSLPPPRDRSYEQYF. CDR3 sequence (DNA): TGTGCCAGCAGTCTCCCACCCCCCCGGGACAGGTCCTACGAGCAGTACTTC.

CDR3 bases: TGTGCCAGCAGCTTATTTAGAGAGGACAGCTACGAGCAGTACTTC. Amino acids: CASSLFREDSYEQYF. The chain uses TRBV11-3 and TRBJ2-7; TRBD1 might be the D (6 bases). The CDR3 totals 15 residues. The V and J ends lost 2 bases and 3 bases respectively, with 14 bases between them. CDR1 and CDR2 from the germline V gene are SGHNT and YENEEA.